This TCR beta chain was captured in a study of regulatory T cells in long-lasting Graves disease. Whole-study context: Patients met the persistent Graves' disease definition after over 5 years of antithyroid drugs with positive TSH receptor antibodies.

This CDR3 has 12 amino acids. CDR1 and CDR2 (germline): MDHEN, SYDVKM. V lost 6 bases, J lost 3 bases, and 9 bases lay in between. Noted time point: persistent/refractory GD, antithyroid drugs over 5 years with positive TRAb. RNA from PBMCs was the source of the TCR library. All patients originated from an endocrinology department located in Xi'an, China. A blood draw put approximately 9 milliliters of peripheral blood into EDTA tubes. A word on this clonotype: This is likely a read error, given that the CDR3 carries no conserved phenylalanine or tryptophan at its end.

Assembly of TCR beta libraries relied on iRepertoire HTBI primers together with Arm-PCR of CDR3 regions. Via MiXCR, TCRdb re-called the multiplex PCR reads, giving one row per CDR3 protein. The data show a few hundred thousand distinct CDR3 sequences, roughly a quarter seen once. Source: peripheral blood mononuclear cells (PBMCs), taken when the disease was refractory, from a patient treated with antithyroid drugs. The chain combines TRBV28 with TRBJ2-7; no clear D gene. The sequence came from a female donor with Graves disease. The CDR3 nucleotides are TGTGCCAGCAGCGTGTCGGTCTACGAGCAGTACTCC. It is translated as CASSVSVYEQYS.